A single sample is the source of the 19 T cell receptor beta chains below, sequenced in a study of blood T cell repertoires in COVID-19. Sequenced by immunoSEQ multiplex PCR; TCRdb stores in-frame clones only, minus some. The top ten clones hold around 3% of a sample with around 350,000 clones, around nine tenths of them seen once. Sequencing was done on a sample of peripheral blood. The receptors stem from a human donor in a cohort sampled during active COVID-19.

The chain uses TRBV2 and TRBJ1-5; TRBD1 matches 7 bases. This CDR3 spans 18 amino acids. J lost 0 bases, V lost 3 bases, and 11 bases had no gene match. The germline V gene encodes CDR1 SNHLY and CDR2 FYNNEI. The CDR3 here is CASSDGTEAPYSNQPQHF. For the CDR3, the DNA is TGTGCCAGCAGTGATGGGACAGAGGCCCCGTATAGCAATCAGCCCCAGCATTTT.

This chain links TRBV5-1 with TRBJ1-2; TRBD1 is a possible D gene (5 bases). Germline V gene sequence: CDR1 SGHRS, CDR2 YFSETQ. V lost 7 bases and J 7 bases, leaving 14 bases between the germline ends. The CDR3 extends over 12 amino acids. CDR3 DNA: TGCGCCAGCGGCCTTTTGGGGGGTGGCTACACCTTC. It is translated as CASGLLGGGYTF.

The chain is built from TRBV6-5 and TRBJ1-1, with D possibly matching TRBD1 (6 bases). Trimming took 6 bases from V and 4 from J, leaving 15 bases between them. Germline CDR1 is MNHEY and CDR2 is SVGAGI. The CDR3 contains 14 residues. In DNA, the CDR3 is TGTGCCAGCAGCGGGGGGGGGCCGGGCACTGAAGCTTTCTTT. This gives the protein CASSGGGPGTEAFF.

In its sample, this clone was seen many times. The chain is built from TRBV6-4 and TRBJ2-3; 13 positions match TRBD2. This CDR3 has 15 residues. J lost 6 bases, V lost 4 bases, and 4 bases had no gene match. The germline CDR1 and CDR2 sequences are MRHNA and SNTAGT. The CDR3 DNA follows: TGTGCCAGCAGTGGACTAGCGGGAGGTCCGGATACGCAGTATTTT. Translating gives CASSGLAGGPDTQYF.

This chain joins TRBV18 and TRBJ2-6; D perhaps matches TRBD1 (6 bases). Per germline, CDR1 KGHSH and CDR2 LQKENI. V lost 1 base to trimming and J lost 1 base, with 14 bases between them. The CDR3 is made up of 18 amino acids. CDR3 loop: CASSPLEAGVSGANVLTF. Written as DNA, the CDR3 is TGTGCCAGCTCACCACTCGAGGCAGGGGTTTCTGGGGCCAACGTCCTGACTTTC. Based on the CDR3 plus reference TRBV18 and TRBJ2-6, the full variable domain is NAGVMQNPRHLVRRRGQEARLRCSPMKGHSHVYWYRQLPEEGLKFMVYLQKENIIDESGMPKERFSAEFPKEGPSILRIQQVVRGDSAAYFCASSPLEAGVSGANVLTFGAGSRLTVL.

CDR3 nucleotides: TGTGCCAGCAGTGAAGGGTTCGGAGAGAATTCACCCCTCCACTTT. Translating gives CASSEGFGENSPLHF. The chain carries TRBV25-1 and TRBJ1-6; D is ambiguous. Trimming removed 2 bases at V and 7 bases at J, with 12 bases between. Germline CDR1 and CDR2: MGHDK and SYGVNS. CDR3 length: 15 amino acids.

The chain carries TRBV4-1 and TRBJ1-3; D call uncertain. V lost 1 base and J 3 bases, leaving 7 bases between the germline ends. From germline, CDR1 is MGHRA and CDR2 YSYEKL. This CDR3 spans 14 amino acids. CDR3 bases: TGCGCCAGCAGCCAAGGCCTCTATGGAAACACCATATATTTT. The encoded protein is CASSQGLYGNTIYF.

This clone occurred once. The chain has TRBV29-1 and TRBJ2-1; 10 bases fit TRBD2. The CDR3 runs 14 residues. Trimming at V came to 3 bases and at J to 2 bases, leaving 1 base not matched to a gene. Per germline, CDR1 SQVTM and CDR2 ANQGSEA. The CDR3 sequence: CSVDGLAAYNEQFF. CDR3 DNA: TGCAGCGTTGACGGACTAGCGGCCTACAATGAGCAGTTCTTC.

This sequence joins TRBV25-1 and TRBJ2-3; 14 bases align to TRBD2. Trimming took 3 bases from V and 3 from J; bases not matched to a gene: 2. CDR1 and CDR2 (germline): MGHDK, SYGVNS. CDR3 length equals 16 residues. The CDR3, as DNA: TGTGCCAGCAGTGATGGGACTAGCGGGAGAACAGATACGCAGTATTTT. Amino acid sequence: CASSDGTSGRTDTQYF.

The chain's CDR3 is CASSLFFGGTNTGELFF. DNA for the CDR3: TGCGCCAGCAGCTTGTTCTTCGGGGGGACGAACACCGGGGAGCTGTTTTTT. The chain recombines TRBV5-1 with TRBJ2-2, with TRBD2 matching 7 bases. The germline CDR1 and CDR2 sequences are SGHRS and YFSETQ. The CDR3 extends over 17 amino acids. The V segment lost 1 base and the J segment 0 bases; nucleotides outside the gene matches: 6.

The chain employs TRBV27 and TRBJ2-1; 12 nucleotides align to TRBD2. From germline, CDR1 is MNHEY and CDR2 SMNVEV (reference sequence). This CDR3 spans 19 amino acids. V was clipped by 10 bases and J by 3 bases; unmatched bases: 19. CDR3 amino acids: CATTGQVVPGLAGYNEQFF. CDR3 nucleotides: TGTGCCACCACGGGACAGGTCGTTCCGGGACTAGCGGGCTACAATGAGCAGTTCTTC.

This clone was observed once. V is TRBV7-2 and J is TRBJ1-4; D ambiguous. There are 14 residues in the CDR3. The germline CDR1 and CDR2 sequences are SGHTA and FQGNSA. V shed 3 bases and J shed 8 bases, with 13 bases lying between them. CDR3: CASSFSGVREKLFF. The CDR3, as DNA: TGTGCCAGCAGCTTTTCCGGTGTCAGGGAAAAACTGTTTTTT.

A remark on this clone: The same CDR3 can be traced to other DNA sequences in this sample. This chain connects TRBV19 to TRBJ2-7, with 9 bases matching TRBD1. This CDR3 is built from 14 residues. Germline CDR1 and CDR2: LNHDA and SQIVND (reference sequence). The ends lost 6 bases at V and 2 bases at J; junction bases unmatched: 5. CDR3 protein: CASSPGQGPYEQYF. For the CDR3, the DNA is TGTGCCAGTAGCCCGGGACAGGGTCCCTACGAGCAGTACTTC.

CDR3 nucleotides: TGTGCCAGCAGCCTACAGCTGAACACTGAAGCTTTCTTT. It encodes CASSLQLNTEAFF. V and J are TRBV11-2 and TRBJ1-1, with D unresolved. The CDR3 is 13 amino acids. The germline V gene has CDR1 SGHAT and CDR2 FQNNGV. V was clipped by 5 bases and J by 0 bases, with 7 bases between them.

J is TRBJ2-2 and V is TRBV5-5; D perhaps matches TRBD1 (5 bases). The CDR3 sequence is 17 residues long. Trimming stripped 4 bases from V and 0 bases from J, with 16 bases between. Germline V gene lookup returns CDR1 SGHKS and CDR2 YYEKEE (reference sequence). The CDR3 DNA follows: TGTGCCAGCAGCAAACCGTCAGACAGCGCGAACACCGGGGAGCTGTTTTTT. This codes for CASSKPSDSANTGELFF.

The CDR3: CASSLGQGHTDTQYF. The CDR3 DNA reads as TGTGCCAGCAGCTTAGGGCAGGGTCACACAGATACGCAGTATTTT. This chain links TRBV7-8 with TRBJ2-3; TRBD1 is a possible D gene (5 bases). The V gene's germline CDR1 is SGHVS and CDR2 FQNEAQ. The germline V and J ends were trimmed by 1 base and 2 bases, with 10 bases remaining between them. This CDR3 has 15 amino acids.

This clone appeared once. In DNA, the CDR3 is TGTGCCAGCAGTCCGGCCCACCGGGACAGAGTATCCTACGAGCAGTACTTC. Its protein product is CASSPAHRDRVSYEQYF. V is TRBV6-2 or TRBV6-3 and J is TRBJ2-7; TRBD1 matches at 7 bases. CDR1 and CDR2 (germline): MNHEY, SVGEGT. The CDR3 contains 17 residues. Trimming at V came to 5 bases and at J to 1 base, leaving 14 bases not matched to a gene.

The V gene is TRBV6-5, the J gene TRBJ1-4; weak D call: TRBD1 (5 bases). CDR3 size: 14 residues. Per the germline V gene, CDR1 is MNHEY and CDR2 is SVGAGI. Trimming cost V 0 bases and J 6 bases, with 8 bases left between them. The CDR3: CASSYSGGDEKLFF. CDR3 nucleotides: TGTGCCAGCAGTTACTCGGGAGGGGATGAAAAACTGTTTTTT.

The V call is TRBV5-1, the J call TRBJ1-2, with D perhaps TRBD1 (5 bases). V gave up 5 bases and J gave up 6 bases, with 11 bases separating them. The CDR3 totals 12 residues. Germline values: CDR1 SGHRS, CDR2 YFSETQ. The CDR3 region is CASRQGFDGYTF. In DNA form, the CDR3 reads TGCGCCAGCAGGCAGGGTTTCGATGGCTACACCTTC.